This record covers a single TCR beta chain. This specimen belongs to a study of blood T cell repertoires in COVID-19. CDR1 SEHNR and CDR2 FQNEAQ come from the germline V gene (reference sequence). The CDR3 covers 15 residues. V dropped 5 bases and J dropped 3; count of bases not matched to a gene: 5. As originally analysed: Reference gene primer amplification in the assay estimated nucleated cell counts. Sequenced by immunoSEQ multiplex PCR; TCRdb stores in-frame clones only, minus some. The V and J calls and clone size are taken from that table; D and trimming were inferred from the DNA. The profile shows around 140,000 clones, approximately 90% of them singletons.

The chain couples TRBV7-9 to TRBJ2-2; 8 nucleotides agree with TRBD2. The material sequenced was peripheral blood. This clonotype was obtained from a middle-aged man with active or convalescent COVID-19. CDR3 amino acids: CASSPSGSYTGELFF. The CDR3 nucleotides read TGTGCCAGCAGCCCGAGCGGGAGTTACACCGGGGAGCTGTTTTTT. The variable domain in full, with the rest retrieved from reference TRBV7-9 and TRBJ2-2, is DTGVSQNPRHKITKRGQNVTFRCDPISEHNRLYWYRQTLGQGPEFLTYFQNEAQLEKSRLLSDRFSAERPKGSFSTLEIQRTEQGDSAMYLCASSPSGSYTGELFFGEGSRLTVL.